These T cell receptor beta chains were read from a single sample in a study of identical twins. From the 5' RACE reads, TCRdb called clonotypes with MiXCR, one entry per CDR3 protein. The data contain roughly 700,000 distinct CDR3 sequences, over 8.5% of them seen just once; the ten biggest clones take up roughly 0.9%. In addition, the sample was reused for a study of yellow fever vaccine responses in identical twins.

Sequenced: PBMCs. The source of these receptors is a woman in her late teens or twenties in good health. Both conserved end residues are trimmed from each CDR3.

V	J	CDR3
TRBV29-1	TRBJ2-2	SAETTGRKDTGELF
TRBV27	TRBJ1-2	ASSFRTAADPVYT
TRBV5-1	TRBJ2-4	ASSHGTGVVAKNIQY
TRBV3-1	TRBJ2-2	ASRGTGGAAGELF
TRBV10-3	TRBJ2-7	AISEPARPPYEQY
TRBV18	TRBJ2-5	ASSPLGQGLMETQY
TRBV12-3/TRBV12-4	TRBJ2-7	ASTDGRSNYEQY
TRBV27	TRBJ1-2	ASSPGQGAYYGYT
TRBV12-3/TRBV12-4	TRBJ2-5	ASEGAAEETQY
TRBV5-1	TRBJ2-3	ASSGSSGRVDTQY
TRBV15	TRBJ2-3	ATSRVNSPDTQY
TRBV28	TRBJ2-2	ASSLQVAGTGELF
TRBV11-2	TRBJ2-4	ASSSHQTSGSQIQY
TRBV15	TRBJ2-1	ATSRDLVYEQF
TRBV7-2	TRBJ1-1	ASSLDAHRGNTEAF
TRBV27	TRBJ1-6	ASSLVAAGSSYNSPLH
TRBV5-1	TRBJ2-3	ASSLPAGVADTQY
TRBV20-1	TRBJ2-1	SAMGELAGKNEQF
TRBV11-2	TRBJ2-3	ASSPRVRIAGGKFTDTQY
TRBV7-2	TRBJ2-1	ATSNPSLAGIYNEQF
TRBV4-3	TRBJ2-7	ASSQVWGGGYEQY
TRBV28	TRBJ2-3	ASSSGGQEDTQY
TRBV3-1	TRBJ2-1	ASSQLFGNEQF
TRBV20-1	TRBJ2-7	SARDLLAGVRVYEQY
TRBV20-1	TRBJ2-5	SAPSEGRAQY
TRBV19	TRBJ1-2	ASSPDRGRGYT
TRBV28	TRBJ2-2	ASRPGHLTGELF
TRBV3-1	TRBJ2-1	ASSQRKGVYNEQF
TRBV30	TRBJ2-7	AWSVVSSYEQY
TRBV11-2	TRBJ1-1	ASSLPRGAGTGGKTEAF
TRBV2	TRBJ2-1	ASSENPYNEQF
TRBV20-1	TRBJ2-7	CARDITSGGPSYEQY
TRBV12-3/TRBV12-4	TRBJ2-6	ASRRSPGANVLT
TRBV24-1	TRBJ1-2	ATSDSTENYGYT